Presented here are 3 T cell receptor beta chains from one specimen sequenced in a study of cytomegalovirus exposure and HLA in healthy donors (dated by TCRdb to 2016 to 2017). Libraries came from the immunoSEQ multiplex PCR assay. For the multiplex PCR, a mixture combining 60 forward primers for TCR Vbeta segments and 13 reverse primers for TCR Jbeta segments was used. What TCRdb holds here is the immuneACCESS table cut down to in-frame rearrangements. Part of the clones is not present; checked against another copy, under half of the missing clones reflect an unresolved V gene, and the others are unexplained. The table for this sample lists under 300,000 clones; 75% to 85% of them were counted only once. Clones ranked in the top ten supply under 8% of the sample. Sequencing was carried out using PBMCs. The origin of the receptors is a woman aged 55-69 years in good health and CMV-seropositive.

The chain uses TRBV9 and TRBJ2-3; D is perhaps TRBD1 (6 bases). V was trimmed by 4 bases and J by 2 bases, leaving 11 bases between them. The CDR3 sequence is 14 residues long. Germline assignment: CDR1 SGDLS and CDR2 YYNGEE. CDR3: CASSLDRPTDTQYF. The CDR3 nucleotides read TGTGCCAGCAGCCTCGACAGGCCCACAGATACGCAGTATTTT.

The V and J genes are TRBV7-9 and TRBJ1-2; 7 bases are shared with TRBD1. Germline-derived CDR1 and CDR2 are SEHNR and FQNEAQ (reference sequence). This CDR3 has 13 amino acids. V shed 5 bases and J 14 bases; nucleotides not matched to a gene: 14. CDR3 protein: CASSPSPRQGGTF. As DNA, the CDR3 is TGTGCCAGCAGCCCCAGCCCCCGACAGGGTGGTACCTTC.

This chain's CDR3 is CASSLEGTGGARSGYTF. CDR3 bases: TGCGCCAGCAGCTTGGAAGGGACAGGGGGCGCGAGGAGTGGCTACACCTTC. V is TRBV5-1 and J is TRBJ1-2, with 12 bases identical to TRBD1. The CDR3 has 17 residues. V was clipped by 0 bases and J by 7 bases; unmatched bases: 10. CDR1 and CDR2 from the germline V gene are SGHRS and YFSETQ. The whole variable domain, remainder taken from reference TRBV5-1 and TRBJ1-2, is KAGVTQTPRYLIKTRGQQVTLSCSPISGHRSVSWYQQTPGQGLQFLFEYFSETQRNKGNFPGRFSGRQFSNSRSEMNVSTLELGDSALYLCASSLEGTGGARSGYTFGSGTRLTVV.